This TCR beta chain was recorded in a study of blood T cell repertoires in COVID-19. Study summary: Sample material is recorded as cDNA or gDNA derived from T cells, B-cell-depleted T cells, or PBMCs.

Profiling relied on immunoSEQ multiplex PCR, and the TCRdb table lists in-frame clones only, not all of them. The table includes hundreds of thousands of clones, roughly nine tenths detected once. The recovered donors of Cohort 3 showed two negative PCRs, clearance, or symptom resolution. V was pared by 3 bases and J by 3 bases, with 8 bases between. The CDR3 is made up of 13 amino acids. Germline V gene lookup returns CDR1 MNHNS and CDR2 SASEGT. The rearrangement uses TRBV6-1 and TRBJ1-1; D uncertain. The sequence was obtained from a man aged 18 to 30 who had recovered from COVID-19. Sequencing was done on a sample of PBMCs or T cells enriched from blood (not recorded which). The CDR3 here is CASSDLGDTEAFF. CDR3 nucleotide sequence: TGTGCCAGCAGTGATTTGGGAGACACTGAAGCTTTCTTT.